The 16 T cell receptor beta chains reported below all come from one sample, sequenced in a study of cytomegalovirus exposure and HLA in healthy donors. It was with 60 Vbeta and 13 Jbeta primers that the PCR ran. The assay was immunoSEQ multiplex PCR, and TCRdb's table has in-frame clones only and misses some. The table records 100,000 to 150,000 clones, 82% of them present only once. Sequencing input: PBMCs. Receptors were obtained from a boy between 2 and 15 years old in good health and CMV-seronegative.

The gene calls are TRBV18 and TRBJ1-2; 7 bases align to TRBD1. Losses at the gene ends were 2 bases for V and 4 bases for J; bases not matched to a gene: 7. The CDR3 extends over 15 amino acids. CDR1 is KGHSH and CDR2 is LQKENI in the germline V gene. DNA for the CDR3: TGTGCCAGCTCACCAGATAGAAACAGGGGCTATGGCTACACCTTC. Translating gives CASSPDRNRGYGYTF.

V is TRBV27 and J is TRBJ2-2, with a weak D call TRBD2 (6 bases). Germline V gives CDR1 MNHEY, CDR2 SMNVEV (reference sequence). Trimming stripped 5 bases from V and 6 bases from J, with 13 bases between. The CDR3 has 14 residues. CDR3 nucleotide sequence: TGTGCCAGCAGTAGCCCGTGGGGGGCCGGGGAGCTGTTTTTT. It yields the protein CASSSPWGAGELFF.

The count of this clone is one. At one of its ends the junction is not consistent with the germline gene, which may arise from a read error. The CDR3 region has the DNA TGTGCTAGCAGCTTAAAGCCCGGAGCGGACACCGGGGAGCTGTTTTTT. It codes for CASSLKPGADTGELFF. This chain joins TRBV7-7 and TRBJ2-2; possibly TRBD2 for D (5 bases). This CDR3 contains 16 residues. Germline CDR1 and CDR2: SSHAT and FNYEAQ (reference sequence). Complete variable domain (other parts from reference TRBV7-7 and TRBJ2-2): GAGVSQSPRYKVTKRGQDVTLRCDPISSHATLYWYQQALGQGPEFLTYFNYEAQPDKSGLPSDRFSAERPEGSISTLTIQRTEQRDSAMYRCASSLKPGADTGELFFGEGSRLTVL.

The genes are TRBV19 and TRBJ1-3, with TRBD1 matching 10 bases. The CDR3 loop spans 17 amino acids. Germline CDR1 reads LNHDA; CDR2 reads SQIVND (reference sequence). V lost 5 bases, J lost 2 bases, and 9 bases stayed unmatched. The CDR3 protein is CASSPTGQGRPGNTIYF. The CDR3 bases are TGTGCCAGTAGTCCGACGGGACAGGGGCGCCCTGGAAACACCATATATTTT.

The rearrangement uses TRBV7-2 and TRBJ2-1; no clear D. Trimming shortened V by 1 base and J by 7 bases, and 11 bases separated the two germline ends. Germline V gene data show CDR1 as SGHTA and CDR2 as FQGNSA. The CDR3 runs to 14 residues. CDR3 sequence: CASSLDGSSNEQFF. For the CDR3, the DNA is TGTGCCAGCAGCTTAGACGGGTCTTCAAATGAGCAGTTCTTC.

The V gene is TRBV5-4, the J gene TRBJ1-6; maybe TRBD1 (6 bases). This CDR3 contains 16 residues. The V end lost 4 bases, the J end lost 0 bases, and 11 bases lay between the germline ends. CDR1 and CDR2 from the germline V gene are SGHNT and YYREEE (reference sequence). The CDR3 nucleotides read TGTGCCAGCAGCCACACAGGGACCTCCTATAATTCACCCCTCCACTTT. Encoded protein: CASSHTGTSYNSPLHF.

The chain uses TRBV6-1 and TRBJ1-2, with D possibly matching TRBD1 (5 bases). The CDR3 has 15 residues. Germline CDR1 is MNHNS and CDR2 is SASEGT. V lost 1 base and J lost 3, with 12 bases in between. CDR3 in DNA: TGTGCCAGCAGTGAAGGGGGCGCGAACTACTATGGCTACACCTTC. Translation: CASSEGGANYYGYTF.

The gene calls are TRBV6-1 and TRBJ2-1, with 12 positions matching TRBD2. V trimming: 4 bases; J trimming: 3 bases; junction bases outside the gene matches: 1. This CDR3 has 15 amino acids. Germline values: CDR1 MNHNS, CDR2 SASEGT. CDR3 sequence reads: CASSGLAGDYNEQFF. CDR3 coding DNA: TGTGCCAGCAGTGGACTAGCGGGAGACTACAATGAGCAGTTCTTC.

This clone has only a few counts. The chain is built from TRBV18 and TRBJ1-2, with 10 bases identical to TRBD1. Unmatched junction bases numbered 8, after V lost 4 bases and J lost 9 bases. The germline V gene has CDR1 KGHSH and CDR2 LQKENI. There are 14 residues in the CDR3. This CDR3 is CASSLGTGERSYTF. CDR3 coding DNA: TGTGCCAGCTCACTCGGGACAGGGGAACGCAGCTACACCTTC.

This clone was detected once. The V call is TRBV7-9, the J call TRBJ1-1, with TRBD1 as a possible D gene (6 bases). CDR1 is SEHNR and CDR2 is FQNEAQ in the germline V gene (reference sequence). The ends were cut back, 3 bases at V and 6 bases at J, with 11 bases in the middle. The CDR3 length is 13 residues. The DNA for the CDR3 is TGTGCCAGCAGCTTGCAGGGGCGGGCTGAAGCTTTCTTT. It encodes CASSLQGRAEAFF.

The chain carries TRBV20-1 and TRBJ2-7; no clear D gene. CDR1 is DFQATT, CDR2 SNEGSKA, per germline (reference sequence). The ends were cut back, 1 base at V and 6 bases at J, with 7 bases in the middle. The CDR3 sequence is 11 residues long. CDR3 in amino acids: CSARARSEQYV. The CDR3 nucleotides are TGCAGTGCTAGAGCGCGCAGCGAGCAGTACGTC.

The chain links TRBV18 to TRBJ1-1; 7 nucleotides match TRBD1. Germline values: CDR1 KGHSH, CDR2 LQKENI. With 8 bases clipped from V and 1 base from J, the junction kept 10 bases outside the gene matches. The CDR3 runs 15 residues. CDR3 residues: CASPRAGQANTEAFF. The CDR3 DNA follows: TGTGCCAGCCCGCGGGCAGGACAGGCGAACACTGAAGCTTTCTTT. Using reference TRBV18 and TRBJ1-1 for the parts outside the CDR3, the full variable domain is NAGVMQNPRHLVRRRGQEARLRCSPMKGHSHVYWYRQLPEEGLKFMVYLQKENIIDESGMPKERFSAEFPKEGPSILRIQQVVRGDSAAYFCASPRAGQANTEAFFGQGTRLTVV.

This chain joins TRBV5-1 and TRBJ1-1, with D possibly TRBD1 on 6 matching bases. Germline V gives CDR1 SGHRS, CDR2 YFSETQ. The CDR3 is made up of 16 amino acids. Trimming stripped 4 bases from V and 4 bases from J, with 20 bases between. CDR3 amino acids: CASSPWDNEETTEAFF. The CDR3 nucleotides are TGCGCCAGCAGCCCATGGGACAACGAAGAGACCACTGAAGCTTTCTTT.

The CDR3 DNA follows: TGTGCCAGCAGTGGAACTCTCGGAGGGTCCGACGAGCAGTACGTC. This encodes CASSGTLGGSDEQYV. The chain carries TRBV6-5 and TRBJ2-7; possible D gene TRBD2, 6 bases. With 5 bases removed from V and 5 bases from J, the gap between germline ends came to 19 bases. The CDR3 consists of 15 residues. Germline V gene data show CDR1 as MNHEY and CDR2 as SVGAGI.

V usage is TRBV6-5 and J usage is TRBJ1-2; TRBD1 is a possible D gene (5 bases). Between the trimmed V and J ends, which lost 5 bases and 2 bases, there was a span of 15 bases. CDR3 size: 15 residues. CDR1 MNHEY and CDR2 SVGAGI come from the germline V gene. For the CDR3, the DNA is TGTGCCAGCAGTGCGAGGGACTTCGTAAACTATGGCTACACCTTC. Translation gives CASSARDFVNYGYTF.

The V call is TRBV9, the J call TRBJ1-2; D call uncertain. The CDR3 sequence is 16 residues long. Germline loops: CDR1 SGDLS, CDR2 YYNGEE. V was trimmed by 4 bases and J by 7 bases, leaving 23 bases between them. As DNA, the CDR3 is TGTGCCAGCAGCTCGCTTGTAAACTCAGATGCGGCTGGCTACACCTTC. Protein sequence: CASSSLVNSDAAGYTF.